These 12 T cell receptor beta chains originate from one sample sequenced in a study of cytomegalovirus exposure and HLA in healthy donors. PCR amplification relied on 60 Vbeta primers (plus 13 Jbeta primers). Repertoires were generated with immunoSEQ multiplex PCR, while TCRdb's copy carries only in-frame clones and drops some. The top ten clones hold approximately 0.86% of a sample with around 140,000 clones, roughly three quarters of them seen once. The sample was PBMCs. These receptors were taken from a woman aged 60-75 years in good health and CMV-seronegative.

V and J are TRBV7-7 and TRBJ2-7; possible D gene TRBD2, 6 bases. The V and J ends lost 2 bases and 3 bases respectively, with 14 bases between them. This CDR3 contains 15 residues. Germline V CDR1 and CDR2: SSHAT, FNYEAQ (reference sequence). The CDR3, as DNA: TGTGCCAGCAGCTTAAGGGCGGGGTCCATCTACGAGCAGTACTTC. Amino acids: CASSLRAGSIYEQYF.

The chain joins TRBV7-3 to TRBJ2-1; a weak D match, TRBD1 (6 bases). Germline V gene data show CDR1 as SGHTA and CDR2 as FQGTGA. V was shortened by 2 bases and J by 0 bases, with 8 bases between the two germline ends. CDR3 length: 15 amino acids. The CDR3: CASSLVQGSYNEQFF. In nucleotides, the CDR3 is TGTGCCAGCAGCTTAGTACAGGGCTCCTACAATGAGCAGTTCTTC.

This chain joins TRBV28 and TRBJ2-1; 9 nucleotides line up with TRBD2. J lost 0 bases, V lost 7 bases, and 13 bases had no gene match. Germline V gene sequence: CDR1 MDHEN, CDR2 SYDVKM. The CDR3 runs to 18 residues. DNA for the CDR3: TGTGCCAGCACAACGGTTTTCGGCGGGAGGGCCTCCTACAATGAGCAGTTCTTC. Translating it yields CASTTVFGGRASYNEQFF.

This chain connects TRBV5-1 to TRBJ2-2; the match to TRBD2 covers 10 bases. The CDR3 covers 17 residues. Trimming cost V 4 bases and J 0 bases; bases outside gene matches: 6. Germline CDR1 and CDR2: SGHRS and YFSETQ. CDR3 sequence: CASSLLAGAPNTGELFF. The CDR3 DNA is TGCGCCAGCAGCCTTCTAGCGGGAGCTCCGAACACCGGGGAGCTGTTTTTT.

J is TRBJ2-5 and V is TRBV28; 8 positions match TRBD2. The CDR3 has 15 amino acids. Germline V lookup: CDR1 MDHEN, CDR2 SYDVKM. With 6 bases clipped from V and 1 base from J, the junction kept 7 bases outside the gene matches. The DNA for the CDR3 is TGTGCCAGCAGCGGACTAGCAAACCCCCAAGAGACCCAGTACTTC. Amino acid sequence: CASSGLANPQETQYF.

The chain recombines TRBV7-6 with TRBJ1-2; TRBD1 matches 9 bases. Trimming at V came to 5 bases and at J to 4 bases, leaving 5 bases not matched to a gene. From germline, CDR1 is SGHVS and CDR2 FNYEAQ. CDR3 size: 14 residues. The CDR3 nucleotides read TGTGCCAGCAGCCCCGGACAGGGGCTCTATGGCTACACCTTC. It specifies CASSPGQGLYGYTF. The whole variable domain, filled in from reference TRBV7-6 and TRBJ1-2, reads GAGVSQSPRYKVTKRGQDVALRCDPISGHVSLYWYRQALGQGPEFLTYFNYEAQQDKSGLPNDRFSAERPEGSISTLTIQRTEQRDSAMYRCASSPGQGLYGYTFGSGTRLTVV.

V is TRBV7-2 and J is TRBJ2-7; 10 bases fit TRBD2. Per the germline V gene, CDR1 is SGHTA and CDR2 is FQGNSA. CDR3 length equals 15 residues. The junction had 5 bases not matched to a gene; V was cut back by 6 bases and J by 0 bases. The DNA of the CDR3 is TGTGCCAGCAGACTTAGCGGGGGGAGCTCCTACGAGCAGTACTTC. Protein product: CASRLSGGSSYEQYF.

V usage is TRBV28 and J usage is TRBJ2-3, with 12 bases that match TRBD2. There are 17 residues in the CDR3. Germline V CDR1 and CDR2: MDHEN, SYDVKM. Trimming took 8 bases from V and 0 from J; bases not matched to a gene: 9. Here the CDR3 DNA reads TGTGCCAGCGGGCTAGCGGGAGGGCCCTCTAGCACAGATACGCAGTATTTT. Translation gives CASGLAGGPSSTDTQYF.

This chain uses TRBV9 with TRBJ2-5, with D perhaps matching TRBD2 (7 bases). Germline V gene lookup returns CDR1 SGDLS and CDR2 YYNGEE. The V end lost 2 bases, the J end lost 5 bases, and 13 bases lay between the germline ends. This CDR3 spans 14 amino acids. The CDR3 DNA is TGTGCCAGCAGCGTGAGGGGGGGGCGGGAGACCCAGTACTTC. Its protein is CASSVRGGRETQYF.

The chain combines TRBV7-6 with TRBJ1-1; D is perhaps TRBD1 (6 bases). V was pared by 5 bases and J by 1 base, with 8 bases between. The CDR3 spans 13 residues. Looked up from germline, CDR1 is SGHVS and CDR2 is FNYEAQ. CDR3 nucleotides: TGTGCCAGCAGCCGACAGGAGAACACTGAAGCTTTCTTT. Protein: CASSRQENTEAFF. The whole variable domain, remainder taken from reference TRBV7-6 and TRBJ1-1, is GAGVSQSPRYKVTKRGQDVALRCDPISGHVSLYWYRQALGQGPEFLTYFNYEAQQDKSGLPNDRFSAERPEGSISTLTIQRTEQRDSAMYRCASSRQENTEAFFGQGTRLTVV.

This rearrangement joins TRBV7-8 to TRBJ2-7; 9 nucleotides match TRBD2. V was pared by 0 bases and J by 2 bases, with 5 bases of the junction left unmatched. Germline lookup yields CDR1 SGHVS and CDR2 FQNEAQ. The CDR3 sequence is 16 residues long. CDR3 in DNA: TGTGCCAGCAGCTTAGCCTGGCTAGCGGGAACCTACGAGCAGTACTTC. It encodes CASSLAWLAGTYEQYF. Variable domain in full (rest from reference TRBV7-8 and TRBJ2-7): GAGVSQSPRYKVAKRGQDVALRCDPISGHVSLFWYQQALGQGPEFLTYFQNEAQLDKSGLPSDRFFAERPEGSVSTLKIQRTQQEDSAVYLCASSLAWLAGTYEQYFGPGTRLTVT.

The rearrangement links TRBV28 to TRBJ2-7; possible D gene TRBD1, 6 bases. This CDR3 is 16 amino acids long. Germline CDR1 and CDR2: MDHEN and SYDVKM. The V end was cut by 3 bases, the J end by 2 bases, with 17 bases between. DNA of the CDR3: TGTGCCAGCAGTTTTGTTCCGACAGGTCCCCCCTACGAGCAGTACTTC. Amino acid sequence: CASSFVPTGPPYEQYF.